This TCR beta chain was documented in a study of response to subunit inactivated influenza vaccine. Findings and caveats of the study: The authors suggested that every seasonal influenza vaccination recruits few new T cells.

TCRdb reprocessed the RT-PCR reads via MiXCR and lists one record per CDR3 protein. This table has hundreds of thousands of distinct CDR3 sequences, roughly 13% appearing once. About this clonotype itself: Its specificity is not known.

After removal of 4 bases from V and 6 bases from J, the junction contained 7 bases not matched to a gene. The CDR3 has 14 amino acids. The germline CDR1 and CDR2 sequences are SGHNT and YYREEE (reference sequence). Sample: PBMCs from blood, taken more than 35 days after vaccination. The gene calls are TRBV5-4 and TRBJ2-7; 10 nucleotides line up with TRBD1. The TCR was taken from a man in his fifties or sixties who received an inactivated influenza vaccine. The CDR3 nucleotides read TGTGCCAGCAGCAGTAAGACAGGGGGCTTCGAGCAGTACTTC. It codes for CASSSKTGGFEQYF.